The next 23 T cell receptor beta chains were all read from a single sample in a study of CD8+ T cells in alopecia areata. Extraction and reverse transcription of RNA yielded cDNA as the sequencing template. TCRdb's table, derived via immunoSEQ multiplex PCR, lists solely in-frame clones and lacks some. This sample has about 220,000 clones, with more than 45% found just once. Treatment defined: oral pan-JAK inhibitor, 5-10 mg twice daily. The specimen comprised CD4+ T cells sorted from blood, sampled at week 4, from a patient treated with tofacitinib. The receptors were sampled from a human donor with alopecia areata.

The chain recombines TRBV30 with TRBJ1-4; no reliable D call. The length of the CDR3 is 14 residues. The V gene lost 1 base and the J gene lost 0 bases, with 6 bases spanning the gap. Per germline, CDR1 GTSNPN and CDR2 SVGIG (reference sequence). The CDR3 nucleotides are TGTGCCTGGAGTGACGGTCCAACTAATGAAAAACTGTTTTTT. Its protein is CAWSDGPTNEKLFF. Based on the CDR3 plus reference TRBV30 and TRBJ1-4, the full variable domain is SQTIHQWPATLVQPVGSPLSLECTVEGTSNPNLYWYRQAAGRGLQLLFYSVGIGQISSEVPQNLSASRPQDRQFILSSKKLLLSDSGFYLCAWSDGPTNEKLFFGSGTQLSVL.

This clone was detected a few times. The rearrangement joins TRBV29-1 to TRBJ1-5, with 9 bases that match TRBD1. Germline CDR1 reads SQVTM; CDR2 reads ANQGSEA. CDR3 length: 12 amino acids. The junction had 1 base not matched to a gene; V was cut back by 6 bases and J by 4 bases. CDR3 in amino acids: CSVGTGNQPQHF. The DNA of the CDR3 is TGCAGCGTCGGGACAGGGAATCAGCCCCAGCATTTT.

This chain joins TRBV5-1 and TRBJ2-3; 8 bases match TRBD2. The germline V gene has CDR1 SGHRS and CDR2 YFSETQ. The CDR3 extends over 14 amino acids. V lost 0 bases to trimming and J lost 6 bases; unmatched junction nucleotides: 3. The CDR3 nucleotides are TGCGCCAGCAGCTTGGCCGCGGGAGGTGATACGCAGTATTTT. Its protein is CASSLAAGGDTQYF.

The chain recombines TRBV29-1 with TRBJ2-3; D unresolved. Germline CDR1 SQVTM, CDR2 ANQGSEA. The V end lost 3 bases, the J end lost 1 base, and 8 bases lay between the germline ends. The CDR3 sequence is 13 residues long. For the CDR3, the DNA is TGCAGCGTTGATCAGCCGGGCACAGATACGCAGTATTTT. Amino acids: CSVDQPGTDTQYF.

The chain carries TRBV25-1 and TRBJ1-6; D might be TRBD1 (5 bases). Trimming took 7 bases from V and 8 from J, leaving 15 bases between them. The CDR3 has 14 amino acids. Per germline, CDR1 MGHDK and CDR2 SYGVNS. The CDR3 DNA sequence: TGTGCCAGCACCCCGCCAGGGTCCCATTCACCCCTCCACTTT. Its protein is CASTPPGSHSPLHF.

The table lists this clone with many counts. This chain connects TRBV7-9 to TRBJ1-1; TRBD1 matches 10 bases. From germline, CDR1 is SEHNR and CDR2 FQNEAQ (reference sequence). This CDR3 has 16 amino acids. V lost 4 bases to trimming and J lost 5 bases; unmatched junction nucleotides: 10. The CDR3 sequence is CASSSQTGGAVTEAFF. The CDR3 region has the DNA TGTGCCAGCAGCTCTCAGACAGGGGGCGCGGTTACTGAAGCTTTCTTT.

This clone was detected a few times. The V and J genes are TRBV2 and TRBJ2-3; D is uncertain. This CDR3 spans 12 amino acids. In germline, CDR1 is SNHLY, CDR2 FYNNEI. V dropped 10 bases and J dropped 5 bases, with 13 bases sitting between them. The CDR3 DNA follows: TGTGCCACTACCCCTAAGGGAGATACGCAGTATTTT. Its protein product is CATTPKGDTQYF.

The rearrangement joins TRBV9 to TRBJ2-3; D might be TRBD1 or TRBD2, each matching 5 bases. Germline V gene sequence: CDR1 SGDLS, CDR2 YYNGEE. The CDR3 loop spans 12 amino acids. The V and J ends lost 4 bases and 6 bases respectively, with 9 bases between them. The CDR3 sequence is CASSLEGDTQYF. CDR3 coding DNA: TGTGCCAGCAGCCTCGAGGGGGATACGCAGTATTTT.

This chain links TRBV6-1 with TRBJ1-2; 8 nucleotides align to TRBD1. Germline CDR1 MNHNS, CDR2 SASEGT. This CDR3 contains 14 residues. J lost 5 bases, V lost 4 bases, and 6 bases had no gene match. The CDR3 DNA reads as TGTGCCAGCAGTGTGGGACAGGCTCCTTATGGCTACACCTTC. Amino acid sequence: CASSVGQAPYGYTF.

The DNA of the CDR3 is TGTGCCAGCAGCTTAGAGTTCCTGCGCACACACAATGAGCAGTTCTTC. This translates into CASSLEFLRTHNEQFF. This chain uses TRBV11-2 with TRBJ2-1; D remains unclear. This CDR3 has 16 residues. Trimming left V 0 bases short and J 5 bases short, with 14 bases between. Germline V gene lookup returns CDR1 SGHAT and CDR2 FQNNGV.

In the case of this clone: Within the sample, other DNA sequences also encode this same CDR3. The chain couples TRBV29-1 to TRBJ1-1, with a tentative D call TRBD1 (5 bases). The V gene lost 2 bases and the J gene lost 7 bases, with 8 bases spanning the gap. This CDR3 contains 11 residues. Per the germline V gene, CDR1 is SQVTM and CDR2 is ANQGSEA. The CDR3 sequence: CSVERGSEAFF. The CDR3, as DNA: TGCAGCGTTGAACGGGGCAGTGAAGCTTTCTTT.

V gene TRBV29-1 combines with J gene TRBJ2-3; 7 bases line up with TRBD2. Germline values: CDR1 SQVTM, CDR2 ANQGSEA. V shed 4 bases and J 1 base; nucleotides not matched to a gene: 2. The CDR3 covers 13 residues. The chain's CDR3 is CSVVRGGTDTQYF. CDR3 nucleotide sequence: TGCAGCGTTGTACGGGGGGGCACAGATACGCAGTATTTT.

Many counts were recorded for this clone. The chain employs TRBV10-3 and TRBJ1-4; D remains ambiguous. This CDR3 has 15 residues. The ends were cut back, 4 bases at V and 2 bases at J, with 11 bases in the middle. Germline V CDR1 and CDR2: ENHRY, SYGVKD. The CDR3 sequence is CAISGQKGTNEKLFF. CDR3 DNA: TGTGCCATCAGTGGACAAAAAGGGACTAATGAAAAACTGTTTTTT.

The genes are TRBV2 and TRBJ2-3; possibly TRBD1 or TRBD2 for D (5 bases each). CDR1 and CDR2 from the germline V gene are SNHLY and FYNNEI. With 1 base removed from V and 2 bases from J, the gap between germline ends came to 13 bases. The CDR3 runs to 16 residues. The DNA for the CDR3 is TGTGCCAGCAGTGAAGGGGGGACGGGATCCACAGATACGCAGTATTTT. It specifies CASSEGGTGSTDTQYF.

This clone has a count of ten or more. The genes are TRBV28 and TRBJ1-2, with 7 bases identical to TRBD1. Germline values: CDR1 MDHEN, CDR2 SYDVKM. Trimming cost V 5 bases and J 5 bases; bases outside gene matches: 11. The CDR3 loop spans 15 amino acids. The CDR3 is CASSPPGQTPYGYTF. Here the CDR3 DNA reads TGTGCCAGCAGTCCGCCGGGACAGACTCCTTATGGCTACACCTTC.

The V gene is TRBV6-5, the J gene TRBJ1-5; D unclear. V dropped 7 bases and J dropped 4 bases, with 14 bases sitting between them. CDR1 is MNHEY, CDR2 SVGAGI, per germline. CDR3 size: 14 residues. The CDR3 sequence is CASTQTRGNQPQHF. The CDR3 coding sequence is TGTGCCAGCACTCAAACCCGAGGGAATCAGCCCCAGCATTTT.

This chain connects TRBV4-3 to TRBJ2-3, with D maybe TRBD1 (6 bases). The germline V and J ends were trimmed by 1 base and 4 bases, with 9 bases remaining between them. The V gene's germline CDR1 is LGHNA and CDR2 YSLEER. This CDR3 has 14 residues. The CDR3 region has the DNA TGCGCCAGCAGCCAAGGCCAGGGGTCAGATACGCAGTATTTT. Protein product: CASSQGQGSDTQYF.

This chain connects TRBV15 to TRBJ2-7; D not certain. The CDR3 consists of 14 residues. V was clipped by 0 bases and J by 4 bases, with 10 bases between them. Germline V gives CDR1 LNHNV, CDR2 YYDKDF (reference sequence). In DNA, the CDR3 is TGTGCCACCAGCAGAGACCAGGTCGTGTACGAGCAGTACTTC. Translating gives CATSRDQVVYEQYF.

This clone was recorded a few times. The chain uses TRBV29-1 and TRBJ2-3; D is ambiguous. Trimming cost V 1 base and J 1 base, with 9 bases left between them. The length of the CDR3 is 14 residues. Per germline, CDR1 SQVTM and CDR2 ANQGSEA. CDR3 region: CSVEVDRRTDTQYF. For the CDR3, the DNA is TGCAGCGTTGAAGTGGACCGCCGCACAGATACGCAGTATTTT.

The chain uses TRBV25-1 and TRBJ2-7; 7 nucleotides agree with TRBD1. The CDR3 covers 15 residues. The V segment lost 3 bases and the J segment 2 bases; nucleotides outside the gene matches: 7. Germline V gene sequence: CDR1 MGHDK, CDR2 SYGVNS. The chain's CDR3 is CASSEEGTAAYEQYF. DNA for the CDR3: TGTGCCAGCAGTGAGGAAGGGACAGCAGCCTACGAGCAGTACTTC.

The DNA of the CDR3 is TGCAGCGCCATACAGCGAACAGATACGCAGTATTTT. It is translated as CSAIQRTDTQYF. The V call is TRBV29-1, the J call TRBJ2-3; D call uncertain. The CDR3 has 12 residues. Trimming took off 7 bases at V and 3 bases at J, with 11 bases between the two ends. Germline V gene sequence: CDR1 SQVTM, CDR2 ANQGSEA.

Only a few counts were recorded for this clone. The chain links TRBV30 to TRBJ2-7; TRBD1 matches at 7 bases. Per germline, CDR1 GTSNPN and CDR2 SVGIG (reference sequence). This CDR3 comprises 12 residues. Unmatched junction bases numbered 5, after V lost 7 bases and J lost 2 bases. The DNA of the CDR3 is TGTGCCTACCAGACAGGGACCTACGAGCAGTACTTC. The encoded protein is CAYQTGTYEQYF.

This sequence joins TRBV2 and TRBJ1-1, with D hard to call. CDR3 length: 15 residues. V gave up 6 bases and J gave up 1 base, with 15 bases separating them. The V gene's germline CDR1 is SNHLY and CDR2 FYNNEI. CDR3 region: CASRYQQTRNTEAFF. CDR3 nucleotide sequence: TGTGCCAGCAGGTATCAGCAGACTAGGAACACTGAAGCTTTCTTT.